One sample yielded the 5 T cell receptor beta chains listed below, sequenced in a study of neoadjuvant nivolumab and ipilimumab in lung cancer. Libraries were prepared by immunoSEQ multiplex PCR; TCRdb keeps only in-frame clonotypes and omits some of them. The sample gives 39,000 or so clones, roughly nine tenths of which show up once; 2.5% to 4% is in the top ten. Material: peripheral blood, obtained before neoadjuvant nivolumab, alone or with ipilimumab. All receptors derive from an adult with non-small cell lung cancer.

The V gene is TRBV5-4, the J gene TRBJ2-7; D uncertain. Germline V gene data show CDR1 as SGHNT and CDR2 as YYREEE (reference sequence). The CDR3 spans 14 residues. V lost 1 base, J lost 2 bases, and 10 bases lay in between. The CDR3 loop is CASSLMGWAYEQYF. The CDR3 DNA follows: TGTGCCAGCAGCTTGATGGGGTGGGCCTACGAGCAGTACTTC.

This chain uses TRBV28 with TRBJ1-1; D uncertain. Trimming stripped 5 bases from V and 4 bases from J, with 14 bases between. The germline V gene encodes CDR1 MDHEN and CDR2 SYDVKM. The CDR3 is 14 amino acids. The CDR3 is CASSTGGEGTEAFF. CDR3 bases: TGTGCCAGCAGTACGGGAGGTGAGGGCACTGAAGCTTTCTTT.

This CDR3 reads CASSPDRGLETYNEQFF. In DNA, the CDR3 is TGTGCCAGCAGCCCAGACAGGGGACTTGAGACCTACAATGAGCAGTTCTTC. This chain uses TRBV5-8 with TRBJ2-1; 8 positions agree with TRBD1. The CDR3 sequence is 17 residues long. V lost 4 bases and J lost 2; bases outside the gene matches: 11. Germline CDR1 and CDR2: SGHTS and YDEGEE. Based on the CDR3 plus reference TRBV5-8 and TRBJ2-1, the full variable domain is EAGVTQSPTHLIKTRGQQATLRCSPISGHTSVYWYQQALGLGLQFLLWYDEGEERNRGNFPPRFSGRQFPNYSSELNVNALELEDSALYLCASSPDRGLETYNEQFFGPGTRLTVL.

V gene TRBV5-1 combines with J gene TRBJ1-4, with unresolved D. Germline CDR1 and CDR2: SGHRS and YFSETQ. The V gene lost 5 bases and the J gene lost 4 bases, with 9 bases spanning the gap. The CDR3 consists of 13 residues. For the CDR3, the DNA is TGCGCCAGCAGACAGTCCGATAATGAAAAACTGTTTTTT. It specifies CASRQSDNEKLFF.

CDR3 amino acids: CASTRDSETQYF. The CDR3 coding sequence is TGTGCCAGCACCAGGGACAGCGAGACCCAGTACTTC. V and J are TRBV7-9 and TRBJ2-5, with TRBD1 matching over 7 bases. J gave up 5 bases and V 7 bases, and 4 bases lay outside the gene matches. CDR1 SEHNR and CDR2 FQNEAQ come from the germline V gene (reference sequence). The CDR3 spans 12 residues.